This TCR beta chain was identified in a study of cytomegalovirus exposure and HLA in healthy donors. PCR employed 60 Vbeta and 13 Jbeta primers. Generated by immunoSEQ multiplex PCR, the TCRdb table keeps only in-frame clones and is missing some. Counted here are some 150,000 clones, over 70% occurring once; the ten biggest clones make up around 2.3%. V was trimmed by 5 bases and J by 7 bases, leaving 15 bases between them. Germline V gene sequence: CDR1 SGHTA, CDR2 FQGNSA. This CDR3 contains 14 residues. Though probably carrying unrecorded immune exposures, donors were nominally healthy at sampling. The sequenced sample consisted of PBMCs. This chain connects TRBV7-2 to TRBJ1-5; a weak D match, TRBD1 (6 bases). The clonotype originates from a man younger than 40 in good health and CMV-seronegative. The CDR3: CASSPYRDGQPQHF. CDR3 coding DNA: TGTGCCAGCAGCCCCTACAGGGACGGCCAGCCCCAGCATTTT. Using reference TRBV7-2 and TRBJ1-5 for the parts outside the CDR3, the full variable domain is GAGVSQSPSNKVTEKGKDVELRCDPISGHTALYWYRQSLGQGLEFLIYFQGNSAPDKSGLPSDRFSAERTGGSVSTLTIQRTQQEDSAVYLCASSPYRDGQPQHFGDGTRLSIL.